Below are 28 T cell receptor beta chains sequenced from a single sample in a study of cytomegalovirus exposure and HLA in healthy donors. In the PCR, 60 Vbeta and 13 Jbeta primers were used. This table comes from immunoSEQ multiplex PCR, and its TCRdb copy is limited to in-frame clones, with some not included. The sample has 200,000 to 250,000 clones; around 79% are singletons. Specimen: PBMCs. All receptors derive from a man in his late teens or twenties in good health and CMV-seronegative.

The rearrangement uses TRBV9 and TRBJ2-7; 9 nucleotides match TRBD1. The CDR3 has 14 amino acids. V was pared by 1 base and J by 6 bases, with 5 bases of the junction left unmatched. Germline loops: CDR1 SGDLS, CDR2 YYNGEE. CDR3 sequence reads: CASSVSYRGREQYF. In nucleotides, the CDR3 is TGTGCCAGCAGCGTATCCTACAGGGGGCGCGAGCAGTACTTC.

The chain links TRBV27 to TRBJ1-2; D ambiguous. This CDR3 has 13 amino acids. Trimming pared 1 base from V and 8 bases from J, leaving 11 bases between. Germline CDR1 reads MNHEY; CDR2 reads SMNVEV (reference sequence). The CDR3 DNA reads as TGTGCCAGCAGTTTATTTCGGGGATCAGGCTACACCTTC. Translated, it gives CASSLFRGSGYTF.

The chain has TRBV19 and TRBJ2-7, with TRBD1 identical over 8 bases. The CDR3 consists of 16 residues. From germline, CDR1 is LNHDA and CDR2 SQIVND (reference sequence). The J segment lost 5 bases and the V segment lost 3 bases, leaving 12 bases of the junction unmatched. This CDR3 is CASSIGQGTLPDEQYF. CDR3 DNA sequence: TGTGCCAGTAGTATCGGACAGGGAACCCTCCCCGACGAGCAGTACTTC.

The V and J genes are TRBV7-9 and TRBJ2-5, with 7 bases matching TRBD2. Trimming at V came to 5 bases and at J to 1 base, leaving 7 bases not matched to a gene. This CDR3 has 15 residues. In germline, CDR1 is SEHNR, CDR2 FQNEAQ (reference sequence). The DNA for the CDR3 is TGTGCCAGCAGCCCCCAAAGCGGGGCCCAAGAGACCCAGTACTTC. Translated: CASSPQSGAQETQYF.

The chain couples TRBV6-5 to TRBJ2-7; TRBD1 aligns across 7 bases. The V segment lost 6 bases and the J segment 2 bases; nucleotides outside the gene matches: 4. The CDR3 extends over 13 amino acids. The germline V gene encodes CDR1 MNHEY and CDR2 SVGAGI. The CDR3 coding sequence is TGTGCCAGCAGCGGGACAGTCGCCTACGAGCAGTACTTC. It yields the protein CASSGTVAYEQYF.

J is TRBJ2-2 and V is TRBV2; 7 bases fit TRBD1. With 2 bases clipped from V and 6 bases from J, the junction kept 9 bases outside the gene matches. This CDR3 comprises 16 residues. The V gene's germline CDR1 is SNHLY and CDR2 FYNNEI. The CDR3 DNA follows: TGTGCCAGCAGTGAAAGGGCCCAGGGGGACGCCGGGGAGCTGTTTTTT. The encoded protein is CASSERAQGDAGELFF.

The chain employs TRBV11-1 and TRBJ1-1; 8 nucleotides align to TRBD1. CDR3 length equals 15 residues. CDR1 SGHAT and CDR2 FQDESV come from the germline V gene (reference sequence). V lost 5 bases to trimming and J lost 5 bases; unmatched junction nucleotides: 10. CDR3 in amino acids: CASSEDGQGGTEAFF. CDR3 DNA sequence: TGTGCCAGCAGCGAGGACGGACAGGGAGGGACTGAAGCTTTCTTT.

The rearrangement links TRBV9 to TRBJ2-7; D is unresolved. Germline-derived CDR1 and CDR2 are SGDLS and YYNGEE. This CDR3 has 13 amino acids. V was cut by 0 bases and J by 3 bases, with 7 bases left in between. This CDR3 reads CASSVVPGYEQYF. The CDR3 DNA reads as TGTGCCAGCAGCGTAGTGCCAGGCTACGAGCAGTACTTC.

The chain joins TRBV6-5 to TRBJ2-7; 9 bases are a match to TRBD2. The V gene end was trimmed by 5 bases and the J gene end by 5 bases; junction bases not matched to a gene: 10. CDR3 length: 15 residues. Germline V CDR1 and CDR2: MNHEY, SVGAGI. CDR3: CASSHLSGRINEQYF. CDR3 nucleotide sequence: TGTGCCAGCAGTCACTTAAGCGGGAGGATCAACGAGCAGTACTTC.

The chain has TRBV11-2 and TRBJ2-1, with 15 positions matching TRBD2. V lost 5 bases and J lost 10; bases outside the gene matches: 6. The CDR3 is 15 amino acids. Germline assignment: CDR1 SGHAT and CDR2 FQNNGV. This CDR3 is CASSAGLAGGIEQFF. CDR3 nucleotide sequence: TGTGCCAGCAGCGCCGGACTAGCGGGGGGGATCGAGCAGTTCTTC.

As concerns this clone: The DNA is omitted, as the CDR3 cannot be located on it reliably, and the CDR3 follows TCRdb's listing. The chain employs TRBV9 and TRBJ1-2; the table's D call, TRBD1, has no DNA check behind it. The CDR3 spans 14 residues, counting both ends. Germline CDR1 reads SGDLS; CDR2 reads YYNGEE. CDR3: CASSVGQGNSRRTF.

The CDR3 region has the DNA TGCGCCAGCAGCCCTGGACAGGGACTCTACAATGAGCAGTTCTTC. Translating it yields CASSPGQGLYNEQFF. V and J are TRBV5-1 and TRBJ2-1, with 8 bases matching TRBD1. Germline assignment: CDR1 SGHRS and CDR2 YFSETQ. The CDR3 has 15 amino acids. The V segment lost 4 bases and the J segment 3 bases; nucleotides outside the gene matches: 6.

The J gene is TRBJ2-1, the V gene TRBV9; 8 nucleotides align to TRBD1. With 2 bases clipped from V and 7 bases from J, the junction kept 20 bases outside the gene matches. The CDR3 spans 19 residues. Germline V gene sequence: CDR1 SGDLS, CDR2 YYNGEE. CDR3 loop: CASSVGIGQGPRVGNEQFF. The DNA for the CDR3 is TGTGCCAGCAGCGTGGGCATCGGACAGGGCCCAAGGGTAGGGAATGAGCAGTTCTTC.

This clone was observed a handful of times. The chain links TRBV4-3 to TRBJ2-5; 8 positions match TRBD1. Trimming at V came to 1 base and at J to 2 bases, leaving 3 bases not matched to a gene. This CDR3 is built from 15 residues. Germline CDR1 reads LGHNA; CDR2 reads YSLEER. The CDR3 region is CASSQGTGRQETQYF. The CDR3 DNA reads TGCGCCAGCAGCCAAGGGACAGGGAGACAAGAGACCCAGTACTTC.

This rearrangement joins TRBV25-1 to TRBJ1-4, with 12 bases matching TRBD1. The CDR3 extends over 17 amino acids. The germline V gene has CDR1 MGHDK and CDR2 SYGVNS. V gave up 2 bases and J gave up 2 bases; unmatched junction bases: 3. The CDR3 DNA follows: TGTGCCAGCAGTGAAACCGGGACAGGGGGCACTAATGAAAAACTGTTTTTT. This gives the protein CASSETGTGGTNEKLFF.

This clone showed up just a few times. This rearrangement joins TRBV7-9 to TRBJ1-3; TRBD1 might be the D (6 bases). Germline V gene sequence: CDR1 SEHNR, CDR2 FQNEAQ (reference sequence). Trimming removed 4 bases at V and 1 base at J, with 17 bases between. This CDR3 has 17 amino acids. CDR3 nucleotide sequence: TGTGCCAGCAGCTCGAACCGTGACAGGTATTCTGGAAACACCATATATTTT. Encoded protein: CASSSNRDRYSGNTIYF.

This clone occurred once. The rearrangement joins TRBV19 to TRBJ2-3; 10 nucleotides line up with TRBD2. The CDR3 spans 15 residues. Germline V lookup: CDR1 LNHDA, CDR2 SQIVND (reference sequence). Trimming cost V 5 bases and J 3 bases; bases outside gene matches: 5. The CDR3 here is CASSQLAGQTDTQYF. For the CDR3, the DNA is TGTGCCAGTAGTCAACTAGCGGGACAAACAGATACGCAGTATTTT.

A single count supports this clone. The rearrangement uses TRBV6-5 and TRBJ2-7; possibly TRBD2 for D (5 bases). The V gene lost 6 bases and the J gene lost 2 bases, with 14 bases spanning the gap. Germline V gives CDR1 MNHEY, CDR2 SVGAGI. This CDR3 is 14 amino acids long. The CDR3 loop reads CASRAGVPTYEQYF. CDR3 sequence (DNA): TGTGCCAGCAGGGCCGGGGTTCCAACCTACGAGCAGTACTTC.

The chain joins TRBV7-9 to TRBJ2-2; 7 nucleotides align to TRBD2. The CDR3 covers 15 residues. Germline V CDR1 and CDR2: SEHNR, FQNEAQ (reference sequence). V trimming: 4 bases; J trimming: 1 base; junction bases outside the gene matches: 3. The CDR3 DNA reads TGTGCCAGCAGCTCGACTAGCCGGAACACCGGGGAGCTGTTTTTT. It codes for CASSSTSRNTGELFF.

This clone was picked up a small number of times. This chain connects TRBV18 to TRBJ2-1; D might be TRBD1 (5 bases). The CDR3 loop spans 13 amino acids. Germline values: CDR1 KGHSH, CDR2 LQKENI. V gave up 4 bases and J gave up 7 bases, with 11 bases separating them. CDR3 DNA: TGTGCCAGCTCACTGCAGGGTGGTAATGAGCAGTTCTTC. It is translated as CASSLQGGNEQFF.

This chain joins TRBV5-1 and TRBJ2-7; possibly TRBD1 for D (6 bases). V shed 2 bases and J shed 3 bases, with 15 bases lying between them. Germline V gene data show CDR1 as SGHRS and CDR2 as YFSETQ. The CDR3 totals 15 residues. For the CDR3, the DNA is TGCGCCAGCAGCTTCGGCCAGGGGCTTGACTACGAGCAGTACTTC. Encoded protein: CASSFGQGLDYEQYF.

The chain links TRBV5-4 to TRBJ2-1, with TRBD2 matching 9 bases. V gave up 0 bases and J gave up 6 bases; unmatched junction bases: 7. The CDR3 runs 16 residues. Per germline, CDR1 SGHNT and CDR2 YYREEE (reference sequence). The CDR3 DNA sequence: TGTGCCAGCAGCTTGGACGCGGGAGGGCTGGTCAATGAGCAGTTCTTC. Translating it yields CASSLDAGGLVNEQFF.

This clone was detected a few times. V and J are TRBV6-5 and TRBJ2-7, with D possibly being TRBD2 (6 bases). This CDR3 contains 12 residues. Germline CDR1 MNHEY, CDR2 SVGAGI. V was shortened by 6 bases and J by 4 bases, with 10 bases between the two germline ends. The CDR3 is CASRGGEYEQYF. In nucleotides, the CDR3 is TGTGCCAGCAGGGGGGGAGAGTACGAGCAGTACTTC.

The V and J genes are TRBV18 and TRBJ1-2, with a tentative D call TRBD1 (5 bases). From germline, CDR1 is KGHSH and CDR2 LQKENI. CDR3 length: 15 residues. Trimming took 5 bases from V and 0 from J, leaving 13 bases between them. The CDR3 DNA reads as TGTGCCAGCTCATCACAGGACAACCCTAACTATGGCTACACCTTC. It yields the protein CASSSQDNPNYGYTF.

The V call is TRBV29-1, the J call TRBJ2-1; D is undetermined. V gave up 0 bases and J gave up 5 bases, with 17 bases separating them. Germline loops: CDR1 SQVTM, CDR2 ANQGSEA. The CDR3 length is 16 residues. In DNA, the CDR3 is TGCAGCGTTGAAGATCCCCGGAGCCCAGAGGACAATGAGCAGTTCTTC. This codes for CSVEDPRSPEDNEQFF.

This clone was seen once. The chain has TRBV6-6 and TRBJ2-7, with 8 bases matching TRBD2. Germline values: CDR1 MNHNY, CDR2 SVGAGI (reference sequence). The CDR3 is made up of 15 amino acids. After removal of 7 bases from V and 4 bases from J, the junction contained 12 bases not matched to a gene. The CDR3 loop is CASNRQLAEGYEQYF. In DNA, the CDR3 is TGTGCCAGCAATAGGCAACTAGCGGAGGGTTACGAGCAGTACTTC.

This clone was detected once. The V gene is TRBV5-1, the J gene TRBJ2-1, with TRBD2 as a possible D gene (5 bases). V lost 4 bases and J 7 bases, leaving 18 bases between the germline ends. Germline-derived CDR1 and CDR2 are SGHRS and YFSETQ. The length of the CDR3 is 15 residues. As DNA, the CDR3 is TGCGCCAGCAGCGCATCGGGGAATCCGGGAAATGAGCAGTTCTTC. Protein: CASSASGNPGNEQFF.

V and J are TRBV4-2 and TRBJ1-1; 7 bases match TRBD1. With V trimmed by 6 bases and J by 3 bases, 10 bases remained unmatched. The germline V gene has CDR1 LGHNA and CDR2 YNFKEQ. The CDR3 is 15 residues long. CDR3 coding DNA: TGTGCCAGCAGTCGAGCACAGGGGATTGACACTGAAGCTTTCTTT. Amino acids: CASSRAQGIDTEAFF.